The clone carrying this T cell receptor beta chain showed up just a few times. The target antigen is unknown. With V trimmed by 5 bases and J by 2 bases, 3 bases remained unmatched. Germline V gene sequence: CDR1 SEHNR, CDR2 FQNEAQ (reference sequence). The CDR3 sequence is 15 residues long. The sample belongs to a study of early T cells in non-severe SARS-CoV-2 infection. Findings and caveats of the study: VDJdb matching favored anti-spike CD8 responses, missing private and CD4 specificities.

Each cDNA molecule carried a unique molecular identifier. TCRdb redid the calling of the 5' RACE reads with MiXCR, one entry per CDR3 protein. The sample has about 64,000 distinct CDR3 sequences, around 11% seen once. The sequencing here drew on whole blood, taken at baseline. This rearrangement joins TRBV7-9 to TRBJ2-1; 10 bases align to TRBD2. The clonotype originates from an adult who was a healthcare worker with PCR-confirmed SARS-CoV-2 infection or an uninfected control (not recorded which). The CDR3 loop reads CASSPSGGTYNEQFF. The CDR3 DNA reads TGTGCCAGCAGCCCTAGCGGGGGCACCTACAATGAGCAGTTCTTC.